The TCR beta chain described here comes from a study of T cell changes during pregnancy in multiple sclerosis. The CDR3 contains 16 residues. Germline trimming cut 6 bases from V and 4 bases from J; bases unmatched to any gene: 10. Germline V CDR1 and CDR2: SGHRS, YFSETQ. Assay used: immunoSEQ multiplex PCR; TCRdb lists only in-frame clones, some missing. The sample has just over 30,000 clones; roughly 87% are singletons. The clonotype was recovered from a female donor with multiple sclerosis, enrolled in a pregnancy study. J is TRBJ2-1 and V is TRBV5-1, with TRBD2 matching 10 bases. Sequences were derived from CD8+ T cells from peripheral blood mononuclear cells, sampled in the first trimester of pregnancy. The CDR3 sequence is CASTLAGVDRYNEQFF. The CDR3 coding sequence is TGCGCCAGCACGCTAGCGGGAGTCGACAGATACAATGAGCAGTTCTTC.